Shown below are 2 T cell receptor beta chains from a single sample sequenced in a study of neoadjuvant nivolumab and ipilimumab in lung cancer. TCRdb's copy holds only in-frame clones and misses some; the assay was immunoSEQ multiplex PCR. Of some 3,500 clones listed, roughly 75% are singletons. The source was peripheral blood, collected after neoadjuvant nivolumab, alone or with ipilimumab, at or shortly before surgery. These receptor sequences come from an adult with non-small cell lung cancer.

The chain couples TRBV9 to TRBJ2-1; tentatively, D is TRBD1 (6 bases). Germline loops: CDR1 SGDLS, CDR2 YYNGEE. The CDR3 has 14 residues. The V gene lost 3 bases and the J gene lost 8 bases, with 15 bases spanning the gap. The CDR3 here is CASSALLEGDEQFF. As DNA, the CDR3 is TGTGCCAGCAGCGCTTTATTAGAGGGGGATGAGCAGTTCTTC.

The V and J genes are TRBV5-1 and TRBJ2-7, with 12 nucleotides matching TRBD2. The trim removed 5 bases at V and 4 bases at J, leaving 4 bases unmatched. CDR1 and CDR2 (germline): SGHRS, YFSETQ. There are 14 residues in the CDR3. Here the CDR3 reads CASRSGLAGYEQYF. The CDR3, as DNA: TGCGCCAGCAGATCCGGACTAGCGGGATACGAGCAGTACTTC.